The 20 T cell receptor beta chains given below trace back to one sample, sequenced in a study of cytomegalovirus exposure and HLA in healthy donors. Amplification used 60 Vbeta primers and 13 Jbeta primers. Some clones are missing from TCRdb's copy, which holds only in-frame ones; the method was immunoSEQ multiplex PCR. This sample has about 160,000 clones, with 86% found just once. The sequencing sample was made of PBMCs. The origin of the receptors is a woman between 18 and 29 years old in good health and CMV-seronegative.

The rearrangement joins TRBV5-1 to TRBJ2-1, with 8 nucleotides matching TRBD2. The CDR3 covers 16 residues. Germline V gene lookup returns CDR1 SGHRS and CDR2 YFSETQ. The V and J ends lost 5 bases and 7 bases, in that order; junction bases with no gene match: 14. The CDR3 spells CASSPTPASGFNEQFF. The CDR3 nucleotides are TGCGCCAGCAGTCCGACCCCGGCTAGCGGGTTTAATGAGCAGTTCTTC.

This chain uses TRBV29-1 with TRBJ1-2, with 8 bases aligning to TRBD1. Germline loops: CDR1 SQVTM, CDR2 ANQGSEA. J lost 2 bases, V lost 2 bases, and 4 bases had no gene match. This CDR3 has 14 residues. CDR3 amino acids: CSVEWTGRNYGYTF. CDR3 coding DNA: TGCAGCGTTGAATGGACAGGGAGGAACTATGGCTACACCTTC.

The V and J genes are TRBV7-9 and TRBJ1-1, with 7 bases identical to TRBD1. V gave up 3 bases and J gave up 5 bases; unmatched junction bases: 6. Germline CDR1 SEHNR, CDR2 FQNEAQ (reference sequence). This CDR3 is 14 amino acids long. Written as DNA, the CDR3 is TGTGCCAGCAGCTTCCGGGACAGTCGAACTGAAGCTTTCTTT. This gives the protein CASSFRDSRTEAFF.

The CDR3 DNA reads as TGCAGCGTTGGACAGGGGAATGTAATGAACACCATATATTTT. Translating it yields CSVGQGNVMNTIYF. The rearrangement joins TRBV29-1 to TRBJ1-3; 8 bases line up with TRBD1. Germline loops: CDR1 SQVTM, CDR2 ANQGSEA. Germline trimming cut 4 bases from V and 7 bases from J; bases unmatched to any gene: 9. There are 14 residues in the CDR3.

This clone appeared a single time. V gene TRBV28 combines with J gene TRBJ2-1; D not resolved. Germline assignment: CDR1 MDHEN and CDR2 SYDVKM. The V gene lost 7 bases and the J gene lost 0 bases, with 10 bases spanning the gap. This CDR3 region has 14 residues. CDR3 protein: CASKFRSSYNEQFF. The CDR3 region has the DNA TGTGCCAGCAAATTTCGGAGCTCCTACAATGAGCAGTTCTTC.

Of note for this clone: Other DNA sequences in the sample encode the same CDR3. The J gene is TRBJ2-3, the V gene TRBV6-1, with D maybe TRBD1 (5 bases). This CDR3 spans 14 amino acids. V was trimmed by 1 base and J by 1 base, leaving 6 bases between them. Germline CDR1 is MNHNS and CDR2 is SASEGT. The DNA of the CDR3 is TGTGCCAGCAGTGAAGGGGGCGGCACAGATACGCAGTATTTT. This gives the protein CASSEGGGTDTQYF.

This clone showed up just once. This rearrangement joins TRBV19 to TRBJ2-1; possibly TRBD2 for D (6 bases). V was cut by 6 bases and J by 0 bases, with 15 bases left in between. This CDR3 is 16 amino acids long. Per germline, CDR1 LNHDA and CDR2 SQIVND (reference sequence). CDR3 sequence reads: CASSGDGGSSYNEQFF. The CDR3 DNA follows: TGTGCCAGTAGCGGGGATGGGGGGAGCTCCTACAATGAGCAGTTCTTC.

The chain couples TRBV11-2 to TRBJ2-3; 9 positions agree with TRBD1. CDR1 and CDR2 (germline): SGHAT, FQNNGV. V lost 5 bases, J lost 4 bases, and 4 bases stayed unmatched. The CDR3 loop spans 14 amino acids. The CDR3 DNA follows: TGTGCCAGCAGCCTCAGACAGGGGGCAGATACGCAGTATTTT. Its translation: CASSLRQGADTQYF.

V and J are TRBV27 and TRBJ2-2; 9 bases fit TRBD2. Trimming took 3 bases from V and 5 from J; bases not matched to a gene: 4. The germline V gene has CDR1 MNHEY and CDR2 SMNVEV (reference sequence). CDR3 size: 15 residues. Here the CDR3 reads CASSFGLAQTGELFF. The DNA for the CDR3 is TGTGCCAGCAGTTTTGGACTAGCGCAAACCGGGGAGCTGTTTTTT.

The chain is built from TRBV7-3 and TRBJ2-2; weak D call: TRBD1 (7 bases). Looked up from germline, CDR1 is SGHTA and CDR2 is FQGTGA. The CDR3 consists of 16 residues. The V gene lost 2 bases and the J gene lost 0 bases, with 10 bases spanning the gap. CDR3 protein: CASSLGGTANTGELFF. CDR3 coding DNA: TGTGCCAGCAGCTTAGGGGGGACAGCGAACACCGGGGAGCTGTTTTTT.

The rearrangement uses TRBV7-8 and TRBJ1-5, with TRBD1 matching over 9 bases. Unmatched junction bases numbered 14, after V lost 5 bases and J lost 6 bases. The CDR3 spans 17 residues. The germline CDR1 and CDR2 sequences are SGHVS and FQNEAQ. CDR3 in DNA: TGTGCCAGCAGCCCCGAAGGGGGAGACAGGGGGGCTCAGCCCCAGCATTTT. Translating it yields CASSPEGGDRGAQPQHF.

This chain uses TRBV4-1 with TRBJ2-3; 15 nucleotides line up with TRBD2. J gave up 0 bases and V 2 bases, and 6 bases lay outside the gene matches. CDR1 and CDR2 (germline): MGHRA, YSYEKL. CDR3 length: 19 amino acids. CDR3 coding DNA: TGCGCCAGCAGCCAACTTGGACTAGCGGGAGGGCCGAGCACAGATACGCAGTATTTT. Translation: CASSQLGLAGGPSTDTQYF.

The genes are TRBV6-5 and TRBJ2-7, with a tentative D call TRBD1 (6 bases). CDR1 is MNHEY and CDR2 is SVGAGI in the germline V gene. This CDR3 contains 14 residues. Trimming took 2 bases from V and 6 from J, leaving 14 bases between them. The CDR3 coding sequence is TGTGCCAGCAGTTACGCTGGGGGCGCGGTCGAGCAGTACTTC. Translation: CASSYAGGAVEQYF.

The chain carries TRBV19 and TRBJ2-7; 9 bases line up with TRBD2. V trimming: 3 bases; J trimming: 0 bases; junction bases outside the gene matches: 9. CDR3 length equals 17 residues. Germline CDR1 LNHDA, CDR2 SQIVND (reference sequence). CDR3 region: CASSMIPREGFSYEQYF. As DNA, the CDR3 is TGTGCCAGTAGTATGATTCCGCGGGAGGGATTCTCCTACGAGCAGTACTTC.

This clone was recorded once. CDR3 bases: TGTGCCTGGAGTGTATGGCCCCTAACGGGAGGTCAGCCCCAGCATTTT. The encoded protein is CAWSVWPLTGGQPQHF. This chain joins TRBV30 and TRBJ1-5; no clear D gene. Germline V lookup: CDR1 GTSNPN, CDR2 SVGIG (reference sequence). V lost 0 bases to trimming and J lost 6 bases, with 18 bases between them. CDR3 length: 16 residues.

The chain links TRBV5-4 to TRBJ1-2; the D is unclear. Trimming shortened V by 1 base and J by 1 base, and 11 bases separated the two germline ends. The CDR3 spans 15 residues. CDR1 SGHNT and CDR2 YYREEE come from the germline V gene (reference sequence). CDR3 sequence reads: CASSLLGEGNYGYTF. The CDR3 bases are TGTGCCAGCAGCTTGCTCGGGGAAGGTAACTATGGCTACACCTTC.

This clone was recorded a few times. The chain employs TRBV6-1 and TRBJ1-5; possible D gene TRBD1, 5 bases. The V gene's germline CDR1 is MNHNS and CDR2 SASEGT. V lost 1 base and J lost 5, with 12 bases in between. The CDR3 has 15 amino acids. CDR3 in amino acids: CASSEEAGSHQPQHF. The CDR3 DNA sequence: TGTGCCAGCAGTGAAGAGGCAGGGTCCCATCAGCCCCAGCATTTT.

This clone showed up just once. This chain uses TRBV7-9 with TRBJ1-5, with 7 positions matching TRBD1. This CDR3 is 15 amino acids long. The germline gives CDR1 SEHNR, CDR2 FQNEAQ (reference sequence). Unmatched junction bases numbered 10, after V lost 5 bases and J lost 6 bases. CDR3 loop: CASSDRDGGVQPQHF. CDR3 DNA sequence: TGTGCCAGCAGCGACAGGGACGGAGGGGTTCAGCCCCAGCATTTT. Together with reference TRBV7-9 and TRBJ1-5, the CDR3 gives the full variable domain: DTGVSQNPRHKITKRGQNVTFRCDPISEHNRLYWYRQTLGQGPEFLTYFQNEAQLEKSRLLSDRFSAERPKGSFSTLEIQRTEQGDSAMYLCASSDRDGGVQPQHFGDGTRLSIL.

The genes are TRBV6-6 and TRBJ2-5, with a tentative D call TRBD1 (6 bases). V was shortened by 5 bases and J by 4 bases, with 11 bases between the two germline ends. Germline CDR1 is MNHNY and CDR2 is SVGAGI (reference sequence). This CDR3 is 13 amino acids long. The CDR3 DNA follows: TGTGCCAGCAGTCGGACAGAGCCAGAGACCCAGTACTTC. Amino acids: CASSRTEPETQYF.

This rearrangement joins TRBV27 to TRBJ2-7; 8 nucleotides line up with TRBD1. Germline-derived CDR1 and CDR2 are MNHEY and SMNVEV (reference sequence). The CDR3 consists of 13 residues. V shed 2 bases, J shed 5 bases, and the junction held 2 bases outside the gene matches. The CDR3 DNA reads TGTGCCAGCAGTTTAGACAGGGGCAACGAGCAGTACTTC. It codes for CASSLDRGNEQYF.